The 18 T cell receptor beta chains below come from one sample, sequenced in a study of blood T cell repertoires in COVID-19. The method was immunoSEQ multiplex PCR; TCRdb's version includes in-frame clones alone and lacks a portion of them. The sample lists 200,000 to 300,000 clones, 81% occurring once. Sequenced: peripheral blood. The receptors here all came from a woman of 80 years or more with COVID-19, enrolled during active disease.

The genes are TRBV18 and TRBJ2-3, with D maybe TRBD2 (6 bases). Germline CDR1 is KGHSH and CDR2 is LQKENI. V was cut by 4 bases and J by 1 base, with 12 bases left in between. CDR3 length: 15 residues. In DNA, the CDR3 is TGTGCCAGCTCACAAGCTAGCGTTGGCACAGATACGCAGTATTTT. Its protein is CASSQASVGTDTQYF.

The chain couples TRBV7-3 to TRBJ2-5; a possible D gene is TRBD2 (6 bases). The ends were cut back, 2 bases at V and 9 bases at J, with 19 bases in the middle. The CDR3 extends over 15 amino acids. The V gene's germline CDR1 is SGHTA and CDR2 FQGTGA. CDR3 residues: CASSLEGAVGEAQYF. Written as DNA, the CDR3 is TGTGCCAGCAGCTTAGAAGGGGCAGTAGGGGAGGCCCAGTACTTC.

V and J are TRBV19 and TRBJ2-1; 8 bases are a match to TRBD1. J was trimmed by 6 bases and V by 3 bases; bases with no gene match: 16. Germline V gives CDR1 LNHDA, CDR2 SQIVND (reference sequence). This CDR3 spans 18 amino acids. The CDR3 sequence is CASSIKILGQGYGNEQFF. The DNA for the CDR3 is TGTGCCAGTAGTATTAAAATTCTAGGACAGGGTTACGGCAATGAGCAGTTCTTC.

The gene calls are TRBV28 and TRBJ2-7, with D tentatively TRBD2 (6 bases). CDR3 length equals 15 residues. V lost 5 bases and J lost 3, with 17 bases in between. Germline V lookup: CDR1 MDHEN, CDR2 SYDVKM. This CDR3 reads CASSENAGTFYEQYF. DNA of the CDR3: TGTGCCAGCAGTGAAAATGCGGGGACTTTCTACGAGCAGTACTTC.

The V gene is TRBV6-6, the J gene TRBJ2-6; D remains unclear. This CDR3 has 15 residues. Germline V gives CDR1 MNHNY, CDR2 SVGAGI (reference sequence). V lost 4 bases to trimming and J lost 0 bases, with 7 bases between them. CDR3 in amino acids: CASSSGGSGANVLTF. The CDR3 DNA is TGTGCCAGCAGTTCGGGTGGCTCTGGGGCCAACGTCCTGACTTTC.

The chain links TRBV7-2 to TRBJ1-1; D unclear. The CDR3 covers 14 residues. Germline lookup yields CDR1 SGHTA and CDR2 FQGNSA. V gave up 5 bases and J gave up 1 base, with 11 bases separating them. CDR3 residues: CASSPATWNTEAFF. For the CDR3, the DNA is TGTGCCAGCAGCCCCGCCACTTGGAACACTGAAGCTTTCTTT.

The sample holds one count of this clone. This chain links TRBV5-1 with TRBJ1-2; 7 bases fit TRBD1. The junction had 9 bases not matched to a gene; V was cut back by 4 bases and J by 6 bases. CDR3 size: 14 residues. Germline CDR1 SGHRS, CDR2 YFSETQ. The CDR3 nucleotides read TGCGCCAGCAGCATGGCCTCGCAGGGGGATGGCTACACCTTC. Its protein is CASSMASQGDGYTF.

The V call is TRBV29-1, the J call TRBJ2-3, with 14 bases lining up with TRBD2. V trimming: 6 bases; J trimming: 4 bases; junction bases outside the gene matches: 6. The germline gives CDR1 SQVTM, CDR2 ANQGSEA. CDR3 length equals 15 residues. The CDR3: CSVDGTSGSPDTQYF. CDR3 DNA: TGCAGCGTCGATGGGACTAGCGGGAGTCCAGATACGCAGTATTTT.

The chain uses TRBV28 and TRBJ1-4; 7 bases fit TRBD1. Losses at the gene ends were 7 bases for V and 7 bases for J; bases not matched to a gene: 6. The CDR3 contains 13 residues. Per germline, CDR1 MDHEN and CDR2 SYDVKM. The CDR3 nucleotides are TGTGCCAGCATGGAGGGGACAGTTGAAAAACTGTTTTTT. Amino acids: CASMEGTVEKLFF.

The chain is built from TRBV5-1 and TRBJ2-7; D gene unclear. V was trimmed by 4 bases and J by 4 bases, leaving 15 bases between them. Germline CDR1 SGHRS, CDR2 YFSETQ. The CDR3 covers 14 residues. Written as DNA, the CDR3 is TGCGCCAGCAGCCCTTGGGTCGGGTCATACGAGCAGTACTTC. This encodes CASSPWVGSYEQYF.

The chain joins TRBV2 to TRBJ2-1; TRBD2 matches 7 bases. Losses at the gene ends were 7 bases for V and 4 bases for J; bases not matched to a gene: 7. Germline CDR1 SNHLY, CDR2 FYNNEI. CDR3 length: 14 amino acids. CDR3 coding DNA: TGTGCCAGCAAGATGCTAGCGGAATACAATGAGCAGTTCTTC. Translation gives CASKMLAEYNEQFF.

The chain couples TRBV2 to TRBJ1-3; D gene unclear. The germline V gene has CDR1 SNHLY and CDR2 FYNNEI. The length of the CDR3 is 16 residues. The V gene lost 6 bases and the J gene lost 1 base, with 16 bases spanning the gap. CDR3 sequence (DNA): TGTGCCAGCAGACGAGAAGCTTCGATATCTGGAAACACCATATATTTT. Translated, it gives CASRREASISGNTIYF.

In this sample, this clone turned up a few times. CDR3 region: CASSPTSGEQYF. In DNA form, the CDR3 reads TGTGCCAGCAGCCCAACTAGCGGGGAGCAGTACTTC. The J gene is TRBJ2-7, the V gene TRBV6-2 or TRBV6-3; TRBD2 aligns across 9 bases. This CDR3 is built from 12 residues. Per germline, CDR1 MNHEY and CDR2 SVGEGT. After removal of 6 bases from V and 7 bases from J, the junction contained 4 bases not matched to a gene.

This clone has more than one count but fewer than ten. V usage is TRBV5-1 and J usage is TRBJ2-3; 7 bases match TRBD1. Germline trimming cut 4 bases from V and 3 bases from J; bases unmatched to any gene: 11. CDR3 length: 16 residues. CDR1 and CDR2 (germline): SGHRS, YFSETQ. The chain's CDR3 is CASSGLTGTATDTQYF. As DNA, the CDR3 is TGCGCCAGCAGCGGACTGACCGGGACAGCGACAGATACGCAGTATTTT. Full variable domain (outside the CDR3, taken from reference TRBV5-1 and TRBJ2-3): KAGVTQTPRYLIKTRGQQVTLSCSPISGHRSVSWYQQTPGQGLQFLFEYFSETQRNKGNFPGRFSGRQFSNSRSEMNVSTLELGDSALYLCASSGLTGTATDTQYFGPGTRLTVL.

This clone was seen more than once but under ten times. The V gene is TRBV4-1, the J gene TRBJ1-4; TRBD1 is a possible D gene (5 bases). The CDR3 has 17 residues. V lost 6 bases to trimming and J lost 0 bases, with 17 bases between them. From germline, CDR1 is MGHRA and CDR2 YSYEKL. CDR3 residues: CASRGGPNGATNEKLFF. The CDR3, as DNA: TGCGCCAGCAGGGGGGGACCCAACGGGGCAACTAATGAAAAACTGTTTTTT.

The genes are TRBV6-5 and TRBJ1-2, with D perhaps TRBD1 (5 bases). V lost 8 bases and J 4 bases, leaving 8 bases between the germline ends. The CDR3 runs to 11 residues. The germline CDR1 and CDR2 sequences are MNHEY and SVGAGI. The CDR3 DNA reads as TGTGCCAGCGGAGGGGTCTATGGCTACACCTTC. Translation: CASGGVYGYTF.

The rearrangement uses TRBV23-1 and TRBJ2-1, with 13 positions matching TRBD2. TRBV23-1 is identified as an open reading frame with a role that is uncertain. Trimming cost V 7 bases and J 0 bases; bases outside gene matches: 12. This CDR3 is built from 19 residues. The CDR3 nucleotides read TGCGCCAGCACCCAGGGACTAGCGGGATGGGGAAGCTCCTACAATGAGCAGTTCTTC. Its translation: CASTQGLAGWGSSYNEQFF.

The chain is built from TRBV28 and TRBJ2-5, with D possibly TRBD2 on 6 matching bases. The CDR3 totals 14 residues. CDR1 is MDHEN and CDR2 is SYDVKM in the germline V gene. The ends were cut back, 3 bases at V and 2 bases at J, with 10 bases in the middle. Here the CDR3 reads CASSLGGRQETQYF. CDR3 in DNA: TGTGCCAGCAGTTTGGGGGGACGACAAGAGACCCAGTACTTC.